The 5 T cell receptor beta chains reported below all come from one sample, sequenced in a study of shared clonotypes between healthy human individuals. Measured with immunoSEQ multiplex PCR; TCRdb has only the in-frame clones, and not every one. This table has approximately 2,000,000 clones, around 95% appearing once. Selected positively for CCR7 and CD45RO-negative, naive CD8 cells excluded terminally differentiated effector memory CD45RA+ cells. The sample was naive CD8+ T cells from PBMCs. Receptors were obtained from a young man in good health. Some clones in this sample may be carry-over from other donors' samples.

The V call is TRBV6-5, the J call TRBJ1-1; D not certain. The CDR3 runs to 14 residues. Germline CDR1 reads MNHEY; CDR2 reads SVGAGI. Trimming removed 6 bases at V and 2 bases at J, with 13 bases between. The CDR3 here is CASSPLRGNTEAFF. The CDR3 nucleotides read TGTGCCAGCAGCCCCCTCCGGGGTAACACTGAAGCTTTCTTT.

V and J are TRBV27 and TRBJ1-5; TRBD1 matches at 8 bases. J lost 6 bases, V lost 5 bases, and 6 bases had no gene match. The CDR3 has 14 residues. CDR1 is MNHEY, CDR2 SMNVEV, per germline (reference sequence). In nucleotides, the CDR3 is TGTGCCAGCAGTCCCCAGGGGGCAAGTCAGCCCCAGCATTTT. Its translation: CASSPQGASQPQHF.

A word on this clone: Other DNA sequences from this sample encode an identical CDR3 as well. The chain employs TRBV6-1 and TRBJ2-7, with D possibly TRBD1 on 5 matching bases. The length of the CDR3 is 12 residues. Germline CDR1 and CDR2: MNHNS and SASEGT. V gave up 2 bases and J gave up 5 bases, with 7 bases separating them. The DNA for the CDR3 is TGTGCCAGCAGTGAAAGGGGCCACGAGCAGTACTTC. It translates to CASSERGHEQYF.

Turning to this clone: The same CDR3 is also encoded by other DNA sequences in this sample. This chain links TRBV5-4 with TRBJ2-7, with 7 positions matching TRBD1. The CDR3 consists of 13 residues. Germline-derived CDR1 and CDR2 are SGHNT and YYREEE (reference sequence). V dropped 2 bases and J dropped 5; count of bases not matched to a gene: 4. The CDR3 spells CASSFDRGHEQYF. The DNA for the CDR3 is TGTGCCAGCAGCTTTGATAGGGGGCACGAGCAGTACTTC.

The V and J genes are TRBV5-1 and TRBJ2-7, with D perhaps assigned TRBD1 or TRBD2 (5 bases each). The CDR3 sequence is 14 residues long. Trimming pared 0 bases from V and 4 bases from J, leaving 11 bases between. Germline V lookup: CDR1 SGHRS, CDR2 YFSETQ. This chain's CDR3 is CASSLVGAEYEQYF. CDR3 in DNA: TGCGCCAGCAGCTTGGTCGGGGCTGAATACGAGCAGTACTTC.